This TCR beta chain was obtained from a study of cytomegalovirus exposure and HLA in healthy donors. Study in general: Genetic ancestry analysis placed approximately 80% of the 400 or so donors that were genotyped in the Caucasian-associated cluster. Findings of the study overall: According to the study, some 160 TCR beta chains were cytomegalovirus-associated. It has been reported that TCR beta sequences accurately predicted the HLA-A and HLA-B alleles of most subjects.

Notes on this clone: As yet, its antigen is unknown.

Vbeta (60) and Jbeta (13) primers were used in the PCR. Sequencing used immunoSEQ multiplex PCR; TCRdb keeps in-frame clones, though not all of them. The sample shows 110,000 or so clones, about 70% of them seen only once. Between the trimmed V and J ends, which lost 7 bases and 3 bases, there was a span of 13 bases. The CDR3 has 13 amino acids. The germline V gene encodes CDR1 SQVTM and CDR2 ANQGSEA. This clonotype was obtained from a man aged 30 to 45 in good health and CMV-seronegative. Sequencing used PBMCs. The gene calls are TRBV29-1 and TRBJ2-1; possibly TRBD2 for D (6 bases). The CDR3 sequence is CSGNSGNYNEQFF. The CDR3, as DNA: TGCAGCGGAAATAGCGGAAACTACAATGAGCAGTTCTTC.